Detailed here is one T cell receptor (beta chain). Its antigen is still unknown. This record belongs to a study of cytomegalovirus exposure and HLA in healthy donors. Study-wide points: What TCR beta sequences reportedly achieved was accurate prediction of HLA-A and HLA-B alleles in most subjects.

The ends were cut back, 4 bases at V and 9 bases at J, with 13 bases in the middle. The CDR3 covers 12 residues. Germline CDR1 reads MDHEN; CDR2 reads SYDVKM. Primers: 60 Vbeta forward and 13 Jbeta reverse. Assay: immunoSEQ multiplex PCR; the TCRdb copy retains only in-frame clones and omits some. The sample has 110,000 or so clones, about 80% seen once; the top ten hold less than 5.5%. The chain uses TRBV28 and TRBJ2-7; tentatively, D is TRBD2 (6 bases). Sequencing was done on a sample of PBMCs. The clonotype was recovered from a man aged 45-65 years in good health and CMV-seropositive. DNA for the CDR3: TGTGCCAGCAGTTCCCGGGACTCCGGGCAGTACTTC. Amino acid sequence: CASSSRDSGQYF. Full variable domain (remainder filled in from reference TRBV28 and TRBJ2-7): DVKVTQSSRYLVKRTGEKVFLECVQDMDHENMFWYRQDPGLGLRLIYFSYDVKMKEKGDIPEGYSVSREKKERFSLILESASTNQTSMYLCASSSRDSGQYFGPGTRLTVT.